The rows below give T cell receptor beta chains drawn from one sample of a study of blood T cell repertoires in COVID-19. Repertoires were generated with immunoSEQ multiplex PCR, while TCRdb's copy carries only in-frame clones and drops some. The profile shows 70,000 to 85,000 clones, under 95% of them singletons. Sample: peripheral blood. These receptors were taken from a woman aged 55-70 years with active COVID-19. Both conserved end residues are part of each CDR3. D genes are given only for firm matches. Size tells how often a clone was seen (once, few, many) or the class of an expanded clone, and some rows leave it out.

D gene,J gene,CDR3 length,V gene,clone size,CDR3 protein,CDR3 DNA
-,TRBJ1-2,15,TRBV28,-,CASSLGEGINYGYTF,TGTGCCAGCAGTTTAGGGGAGGGTATTAACTATGGCTACACCTTC
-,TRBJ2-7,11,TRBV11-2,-,CASSPKYEQYF,TGTGCCAGCAGCCCCAAATACGAGCAGTACTTC
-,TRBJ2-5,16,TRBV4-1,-,CASSQILGSLTETQYF,TGCGCCAGCAGCCAAATTCTTGGCTCCCTCACCGAGACCCAGTACTTC
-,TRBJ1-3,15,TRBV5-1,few,CASSLVPGSGNTIYF,TGCGCCAGCAGCTTGGTCCCAGGCTCTGGAAACACCATATATTTT
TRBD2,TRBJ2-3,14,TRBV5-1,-,CASRLAVSTDTQYF,TGCGCCAGCCGACTAGCAGTTAGCACAGATACGCAGTATTTT
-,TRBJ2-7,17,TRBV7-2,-,CASSLVGGGSSDYEQYF,TGTGCCAGCAGCTTAGTCGGGGGCGGGAGTTCCGACTACGAGCAGTACTTC
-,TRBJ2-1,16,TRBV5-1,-,CASSLGPGSRTPEQFF,TGCGCCAGCAGCTTGGGTCCGGGGAGTAGGACCCCTGAGCAGTTCTTC
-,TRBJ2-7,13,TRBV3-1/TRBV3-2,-,CASSQGGRGKQYF,TGTGCCAGCAGCCAAGGGGGGAGGGGGAAGCAGTACTTC
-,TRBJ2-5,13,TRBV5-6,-,CASSPGFQETQYF,TGTGCCAGCAGCCCAGGGTTCCAAGAGACCCAGTACTTC
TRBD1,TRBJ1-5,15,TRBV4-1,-,CASSQQGAGNQPQHF,TGCGCCAGCAGCCAACAGGGGGCAGGAAATCAGCCCCAGCATTTT
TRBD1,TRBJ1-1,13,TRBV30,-,CACRRPGGTEAFF,TGTGCCTGCCGAAGACCAGGGGGCACTGAAGCTTTCTTT
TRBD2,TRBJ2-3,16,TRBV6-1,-,CASSEDPGGASDTQYF,TGTGCCAGCAGTGAAGATCCGGGAGGGGCCTCGGATACGCAGTATTTT
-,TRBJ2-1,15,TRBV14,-,CASSLLVSSYNEQFF,TGTGCCAGCAGCCTCTTAGTTAGCTCCTACAATGAGCAGTTCTTC
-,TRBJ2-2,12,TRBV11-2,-,CASSLQAGELFF,TGTGCCAGCAGCTTACAGGCCGGGGAGCTGTTTTTT
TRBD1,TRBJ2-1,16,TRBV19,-,CASSIMRTGSYNEQFF,TGTGCCAGTAGTATCATGAGGACAGGTTCCTACAATGAGCAGTTCTTC
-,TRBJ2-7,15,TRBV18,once,CASSPRDSSGYEQYF,TGTGCCAGCTCACCTAGGGACTCCTCTGGGTACGAGCAGTACTTC
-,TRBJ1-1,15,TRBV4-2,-,CASSQDGQINTEAFF,TGTGCCAGCAGCCAAGACGGACAGATTAACACTGAAGCTTTCTTT
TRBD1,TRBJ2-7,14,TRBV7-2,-,CASSQRQGALEQYF,TGTGCCAGCAGCCAAAGACAGGGGGCGCTCGAGCAGTACTTC
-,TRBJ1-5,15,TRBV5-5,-,CASSLMVSGSGPQHF,TGTGCCAGCAGCTTGATGGTCTCAGGTAGTGGGCCCCAGCATTTT
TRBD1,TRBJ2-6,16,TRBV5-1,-,CASSARDRAGANVLTF,TGCGCCAGCAGCGCCCGGGACAGGGCTGGGGCCAACGTCCTGACTTTC
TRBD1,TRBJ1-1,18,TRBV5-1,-,CASSSLDRGTQGGTEAFF,TGCGCCAGCAGCTCGCTGGACAGGGGGACCCAAGGGGGAACTGAAGCTTTCTTT
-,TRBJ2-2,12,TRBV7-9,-,CASSYTSGELFF,TGTGCCAGCAGCTATACATCCGGGGAGCTGTTTTTT
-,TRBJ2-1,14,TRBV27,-,CASRRGGPPNEQFF,TGTGCCAGCAGGAGGGGGGGGCCCCCCAATGAGCAGTTCTTC
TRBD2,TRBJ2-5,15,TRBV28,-,CASSLGGSGSVTQYF,TGTGCCAGCAGTTTGGGTGGTAGCGGGAGCGTGACCCAGTACTTC
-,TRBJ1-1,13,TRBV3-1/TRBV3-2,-,CASRPGAIAEAFF,TGTGCCAGCAGGCCAGGGGCGATCGCTGAAGCTTTCTTT
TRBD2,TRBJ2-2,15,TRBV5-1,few,CASALSGRNTGELFF,TGCGCCAGCGCGCTCAGCGGGAGGAACACCGGGGAGCTGTTTTTT
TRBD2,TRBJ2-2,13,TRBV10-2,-,CASTTSGTGELFF,TGCGCCAGCACGACTAGCGGTACCGGGGAGCTGTTTTTT
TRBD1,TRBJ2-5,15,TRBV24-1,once,CATSDLQGGVLTQYF,TGTGCCACCAGTGATTTGCAAGGGGGCGTGTTGACCCAGTACTTC
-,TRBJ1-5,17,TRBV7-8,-,CASSSIGQGGRNQPQHF,TGTGCCAGCAGCTCCATAGGGCAGGGAGGTCGCAATCAGCCCCAGCATTTT
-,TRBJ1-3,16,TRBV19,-,CASSIGASAAGNTIYF,TGTGCCAGTAGTATAGGAGCGTCAGCCGCTGGAAACACCATATATTTT
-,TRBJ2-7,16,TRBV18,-,CASSPEDTWSSYEQYF,TGTGCCAGCTCACCCGAGGACACTTGGAGCTCCTACGAGCAGTACTTC
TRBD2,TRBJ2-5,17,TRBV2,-,CASKSETSGRWAETQYF,TGTGCCAGCAAGAGTGAGACTAGCGGGAGATGGGCAGAGACCCAGTACTTC
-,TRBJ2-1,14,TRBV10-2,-,CASSFSGGGHEQFF,TGCGCCAGCAGTTTTTCGGGAGGGGGCCATGAGCAGTTCTTC
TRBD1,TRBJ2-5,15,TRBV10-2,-,CASSEGTAIQETQYF,TGCGCCAGCAGTGAGGGGACAGCTATCCAAGAGACCCAGTACTTC
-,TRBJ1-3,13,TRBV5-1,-,CASSLGFQNTIYF,TGCGCCAGCAGCTTGGGTTTTCAGAACACCATATATTTT
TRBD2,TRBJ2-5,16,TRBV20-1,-,CSASSSGRAGGETQYF,TGCAGTGCTAGTTCCAGCGGGAGGGCCGGAGGAGAGACCCAGTACTTC
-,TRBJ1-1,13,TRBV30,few,CAWNRWGDTEAFF,TGTGCCTGGAATAGGTGGGGGGACACTGAAGCTTTCTTT
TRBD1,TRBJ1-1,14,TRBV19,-,CASSSGQGNTEAFF,TGTGCCAGTAGTTCAGGACAGGGGAACACTGAAGCTTTCTTT
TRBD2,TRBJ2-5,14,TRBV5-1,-,CASSVTSGGLAQYF,TGCGCCAGCAGCGTGACTAGCGGGGGGTTGGCCCAGTACTTC
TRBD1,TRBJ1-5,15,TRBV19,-,CASSVDGTDHQPQHF,TGTGCCAGTAGTGTCGACGGGACAGATCATCAGCCCCAGCATTTT
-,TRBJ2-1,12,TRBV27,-,CASSLRLDEQFF,TGTGCCAGCAGTTTAAGATTAGATGAGCAGTTCTTC
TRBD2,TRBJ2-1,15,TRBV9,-,CASSPLAGVGNEQFF,TGTGCCAGCAGCCCACTAGCGGGAGTCGGAAATGAGCAGTTCTTC
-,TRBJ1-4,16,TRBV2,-,CASSEVQVTTNEKLFF,TGTGCCAGCAGTGAAGTCCAGGTGACAACTAATGAAAAACTGTTTTTT
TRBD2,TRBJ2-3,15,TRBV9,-,CASGRTSGVTDTQYF,TGTGCCAGCGGAAGGACTAGCGGGGTCACAGATACGCAGTATTTT
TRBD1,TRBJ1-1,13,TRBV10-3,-,CAANRDRDPAAFF,TGTGCCGCCAACCGGGACAGGGACCCCGCGGCTTTCTTT
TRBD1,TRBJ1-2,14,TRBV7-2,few,CASSARGTGAGYTF,TGTGCCAGCAGCGCAAGGGGGACAGGGGCTGGCTACACCTTC
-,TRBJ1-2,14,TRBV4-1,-,CASAGGTRNYGYTF,TGCGCCAGCGCGGGGGGCACGAGAAACTATGGCTACACCTTC
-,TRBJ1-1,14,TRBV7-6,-,CASSLDRDRTEAFF,TGTGCCAGCAGCTTAGACCGGGATCGCACTGAAGCTTTCTTT
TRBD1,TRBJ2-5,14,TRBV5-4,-,CASSSWGQTETQYF,TGTGCCAGCAGCTCATGGGGACAGACGGAGACCCAGTACTTC
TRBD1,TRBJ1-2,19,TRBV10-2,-,CASSQRGTGGRQANYGYTF,TGCGCCAGCAGCCAAAGAGGGACAGGGGGACGACAAGCTAACTATGGCTACACCTTC
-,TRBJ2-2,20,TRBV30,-,CAWTPLGGGYSFANTGELFF,TGTGCCTGGACCCCCTTGGGAGGGGGTTACTCGTTCGCGAACACCGGGGAGCTGTTTTTT
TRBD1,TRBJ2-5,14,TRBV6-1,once,CASSEDRGGETQYF,TGTGCCAGCAGTGAGGACAGGGGTGGTGAGACCCAGTACTTC
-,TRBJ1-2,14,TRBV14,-,CASSNRVTGLGYTF,TGTGCCAGCAGCAATAGGGTGACAGGCTTGGGCTACACCTTC
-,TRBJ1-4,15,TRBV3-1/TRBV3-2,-,CASSQEGGSNEKLFF,TGTGCCAGCAGCCAAGAGGGGGGTAGTAATGAAAAACTGTTTTTT